A selection of T cell receptor beta chains follows, all from one sample in a study of molecular identifiers for immune sequencing clone quantification. Using its own MiXCR run on the PCR reads, TCRdb lists one record per CDR3 protein. The table has a few hundred thousand distinct CDR3 sequences, about 22% seen once. The sample consisted of naive CD8+ T cells from blood, with Jurkat cell RNA spiked in. The receptors here all came from a human donor in good health. Some libraries in this study had Jurkat cell RNA spiked in. The CDR3 runs from the conserved cysteine through the conserved F or W. Fields, in order: D gene, CDR3 length, J gene, V gene, clone size, CDR3 DNA, CDR3 protein. D genes are given only for firm matches. Clone size appears in some rows only: once, few, many, or a class for an expanded clone.

.,14,TRBJ1-5,TRBV2,many,TGTGCCAGCTCTCCCTCTCGGGGGTTTCAGCCCCAGCATTTT,CASSPSRGFQPQHF
.,13,TRBJ2-2,TRBV12-3/TRBV12-4,many,TGTGCCAGCAGTTTTGGGGAAGCCGGGGAGCTGTTTTTT,CASSFGEAGELFF
TRBD2,13,TRBJ2-7,TRBV27,many,TGTGCCAGCAGTCCCAGGACTAGCTACGAGCAGTACTTC,CASSPRTSYEQYF
TRBD1,14,TRBJ2-7,TRBV6-2/TRBV6-3,.,TGTGCCAGCAACTATCTTGGACAGGCCTACGCGCAGTCCTTC,CASNYLGQAYAQSF
TRBD2,17,TRBJ2-3,TRBV7-9,many,TGTGCCAGCAGCTCTACCGTCGGGGGGGCGTCCACAGATACGCAGTATTTT,CASSSTVGGASTDTQYF
.,16,TRBJ2-6,TRBV28,many,TGTGCCAGCAGTAAGACAGGCTTCGCCGGGGCCAACGTCCTGACTTTC,CASSKTGFAGANVLTF
TRBD1,17,TRBJ1-1,TRBV5-6,few,TGTGCCAGCAGCTTGTCATTTGGGACAGGGGATAACACTGAAGCTTTCTTT,CASSLSFGTGDNTEAFF
.,12,TRBJ2-7,TRBV20-1,few,TGCAGTGCTATATGGCTAGCTGGCGAGCAGTACTTC,CSAIWLAGEQYF
TRBD2,16,TRBJ2-5,TRBV4-3,.,TGCGCCAGCAGCCGTCTCGGGCTAGCGGAGCAAGAGACCCAGTACTTC,CASSRLGLAEQETQYF
.,12,TRBJ1-5,TRBV28,many,TGTGCCAGCAGTTTAGACAATCAGCCCCAGCATTTT,CASSLDNQPQHF
TRBD1,15,TRBJ1-4,TRBV15,.,TGTGCCACCAGCAGAGTCAAGGGGGCGGGCGAAAAACTGTTTTTT,CATSRVKGAGEKLFF
TRBD2,14,TRBJ2-1,TRBV4-3,many,TGCGCCAGCAGCCAGGAGACTAGCGGGTATGAGCAGTTCTTC,CASSQETSGYEQFF
.,14,TRBJ2-7,TRBV27,few,TGTGCCAGCAGCCAGTCAGGACAGCTCTACGAGCAGTACTTC,CASSQSGQLYEQYF
.,13,TRBJ2-1,TRBV7-3,few,TGTGCCAGCAGCCCGGACATCTACAATGAGCAGTTCTTC,CASSPDIYNEQFF
TRBD1,13,TRBJ1-5,TRBV29-1,few,TGCAGCGCCTCGACAGGGGCGGGACAGCCCCAGCATTTT,CSASTGAGQPQHF
TRBD2,16,TRBJ2-3,TRBV20-1,many,TGCAGTGCTAGAGATCCAGCCAGCGGGGTGCCAGATACGCAGTATTTT,CSARDPASGVPDTQYF
.,16,TRBJ2-7,TRBV29-1,.,TGCAGCGTTGAAGATCGCGTTAACAGGGCCTCCTACGAGCAGTACTTC,CSVEDRVNRASYEQYF
TRBD2,14,TRBJ2-1,TRBV29-1,many,TGCAGCGTTCCGGGACTAGCGGGAGATAATGAGCAGTTCTTC,CSVPGLAGDNEQFF
.,16,TRBJ1-2,TRBV4-3,.,TGCGCCAGCAGCCAAGATGACTTATTTCGTAACTATGGCTACACCTTC,CASSQDDLFRNYGYTF
.,14,TRBJ2-1,TRBV9,few,TGTGCCAGCAGCGCCCCGGGACTTGCCAATGAGCAGTTCTTC,CASSAPGLANEQFF
.,13,TRBJ2-2,TRBV12-5,few,TGTGCTAGTGGTCTCTCCAACACCGGGGAGCTGTTTTTT,CASGLSNTGELFF
.,12,TRBJ2-7,TRBV28,many,TGTGCCAGCAGTTTCCGGACCTACGAGCAGTACTTC,CASSFRTYEQYF
TRBD1,17,TRBJ2-1,TRBV24-1,.,TGTGCCACCAGTGGCCCTACGACAGGGCCAACACTCAATGAGCAGTTCTTC,CATSGPTTGPTLNEQFF
.,12,TRBJ2-7,TRBV12-3/TRBV12-4,.,TGTGCCAGCAGTGCGCAGGGACTCTACCGATACTTC,CASSAQGLYRYF
.,14,TRBJ2-5,TRBV13,few,TGTGCCAGCAGCCTAACGTCCGGGGTAGAGGCCCAGTACTTC,CASSLTSGVEAQYF
.,12,TRBJ2-1,TRBV4-2,many,TGTGCCAGCAGCACCCCCAACGCACTTCAGTTCTTC,CASSTPNALQFF
.,15,TRBJ2-3,TRBV2,many,TGTGCCAGCAGCGCCCCGACGCGGAGCACAGATACGCAGTATTTT,CASSAPTRSTDTQYF
TRBD2,13,TRBJ2-5,TRBV30,few,TGTGCCTGGATCAACGGGGGGGCCGAGACCCAGTACTTC,CAWINGGAETQYF
TRBD1,12,TRBJ2-4,TRBV5-4,.,TGTGCCACTGGGGACAGCTTAAACATTCAGTACTTC,CATGDSLNIQYF
TRBD1,17,TRBJ1-1,TRBV19,many,TGTGCCAGTAGTATTCCCCGGACAGGGGGCAAGAACACTGAAGCTTTCTTT,CASSIPRTGGKNTEAFF
.,14,TRBJ2-3,TRBV7-9,many,TGTGCCAGCAGCCCTTGGACAAGCACAGATACGCAGTATTTT,CASSPWTSTDTQYF
.,14,TRBJ2-5,TRBV28,many,TGTGCCAGCAGTTTTCCCGACAACCAAGAGACCCAGTACTTC,CASSFPDNQETQYF
.,15,TRBJ2-7,TRBV20-1,.,TGCAGTGCTAGAGATTCGGAGACTATGGGGTACGAGCAGTACTTC,CSARDSETMGYEQYF
.,20,TRBJ1-5,TRBV24-1,.,TGTGCCACCAGTGATTTCTGGACAGATCTCTTGTTGCTGAGCAATCAGCCCCAGCATTTT,CATSDFWTDLLLLSNQPQHF
TRBD1,14,TRBJ1-1,TRBV28,many,TGTGCCAGCAGTTTATACGGGACAGTCACTGAAGCTTTCTTT,CASSLYGTVTEAFF
.,15,TRBJ1-4,TRBV4-1,.,TGCGCCAACAGCCCCGGCGTTTCGCCTAATGAAAAACTGTTTTTT,CANSPGVSPNEKLFF
.,15,TRBJ2-7,TRBV6-5,.,TGTGCCAGCAGTTACGGAGTCAACCCCCTTTACGAGCAGTACTTC,CASSYGVNPLYEQYF
TRBD2,15,TRBJ2-7,TRBV20-1,few,TGCAGTGCTAGTTTTGACTTTGGGGAGGGCCGCGAGCAGTACTTC,CSASFDFGEGREQYF
TRBD1,17,TRBJ1-4,TRBV4-1,few,TGCGCCAGCAGCCACAGACAGGGGGCACTGGCTAATGAAAAACTGTTTTTT,CASSHRQGALANEKLFF
.,15,TRBJ2-1,TRBV18,.,TGTGCCAGCTCACCACCGCCAATAGCGTACAATGAGCAGTTCTTC,CASSPPPIAYNEQFF
.,14,TRBJ1-5,TRBV24-1,many,TGTGCCACCAGTGACCGCAGGGAGGCTCAGCCCCAGCATTTT,CATSDRREAQPQHF